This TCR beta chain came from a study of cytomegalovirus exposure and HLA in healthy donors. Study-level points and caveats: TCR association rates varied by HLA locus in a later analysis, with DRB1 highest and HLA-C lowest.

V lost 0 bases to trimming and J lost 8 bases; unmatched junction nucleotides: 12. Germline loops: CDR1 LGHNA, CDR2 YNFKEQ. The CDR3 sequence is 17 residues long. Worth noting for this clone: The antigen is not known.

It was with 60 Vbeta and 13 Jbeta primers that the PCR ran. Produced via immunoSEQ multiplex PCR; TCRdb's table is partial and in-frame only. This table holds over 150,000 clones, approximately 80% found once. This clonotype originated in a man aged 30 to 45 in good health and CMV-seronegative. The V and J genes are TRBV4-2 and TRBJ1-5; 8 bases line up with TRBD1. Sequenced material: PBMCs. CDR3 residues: CASSQDPQGANIKPQHF. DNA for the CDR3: TGTGCCAGCAGCCAAGACCCCCAGGGGGCCAACATAAAGCCCCAGCATTTT.